This T cell receptor beta chain was found in a study of T-cell memory formation after mild COVID-19. TCRdb ran MiXCR on the 5' RACE reads and lists one entry per CDR3 protein. Among fewer than 450,000 distinct CDR3 sequences listed, less than 25% were seen once. Sample: PBMCs or a T cell subset sorted from them (not recorded which). The clonotype was recovered from an adult woman who had mild COVID-19 (a few samples of this study predate the infection). Cell type and time point are not known.

This chain's CDR3 is CASSRRNNEQFF. DNA for the CDR3: TGTGCCAGCTCCCGAAGAAACAATGAGCAGTTCTTC. J is TRBJ2-1 and V is TRBV3-1, with no clear D. The germline V and J ends were trimmed by 8 bases and 5 bases, with 10 bases remaining between them. This CDR3 spans 12 amino acids. Germline values: CDR1 LGHDT, CDR2 YNNKEL (reference sequence).